This T cell receptor (beta chain) was sequenced for a study of cytomegalovirus exposure and HLA in healthy donors. Study-level information: An earlier analysis found some 120 million unique TCR beta sequences from about 190 million T cells. General study findings and limits: A later analysis associated roughly 15,000 TCR beta sequences with HLA alleles at a 0.05 false discovery rate. Data from an earlier analysis indicated that most TCR beta V segments were productive either about 87% or about 30% of the time. Most CMV-associated TCR beta chains appeared HLA-restricted in a later analysis.

The study ran its PCR with 60 Vbeta and 13 Jbeta primers. Sequenced by immunoSEQ multiplex PCR; TCRdb stores in-frame clones only, minus some. The sample includes 100,000 or so clones, around 15% of them seen just once. V trimming: 1 base; J trimming: 10 bases; junction bases outside the gene matches: 13. The CDR3 runs 16 residues. Germline-derived CDR1 and CDR2 are GTSNPN and SVGIG (reference sequence). A word on this clone: Its target is unknown.

The chain uses TRBV30 and TRBJ1-1; 12 bases are a match to TRBD1. The clonotype was recovered from a female donor in good health and CMV-seronegative. The sequenced sample was PBMCs. The DNA for the CDR3 is TGTGCCTGGAGTGGACCGGGACAGGGGGCGGGCGGGGTAGCTTTCTTT. Protein product: CAWSGPGQGAGGVAFF. The full variable domain, rest sourced from reference TRBV30 and TRBJ1-1, is SQTIHQWPATLVQPVGSPLSLECTVEGTSNPNLYWYRQAAGRGLQLLFYSVGIGQISSEVPQNLSASRPQDRQFILSSKKLLLSDSGFYLCAWSGPGQGAGGVAFFGQGTRLTVV.